This T cell receptor (beta chain) was found in a study of T-cell memory formation after mild COVID-19. Trimming shortened V by 1 base and J by 6 bases, and 7 bases separated the two germline ends. This CDR3 comprises 13 residues. Germline lookup yields CDR1 SGDLS and CDR2 YYNGEE. TCRdb re-derived calls from the 5' RACE reads in MiXCR, one entry per CDR3 protein. Of around 440,000 distinct CDR3 sequences listed, roughly 18% were seen once; the top ten hold 10% to 15%. The TCR originated in an adult woman who had mild COVID-19 (a few samples of this study predate the infection). Cell type and time point are not known. This chain links TRBV9 with TRBJ1-4; D is ambiguous. Sequencing was carried out using PBMCs or a T cell subset sorted from them (not recorded which). CDR3 nucleotides: TGTGCCAGCAGCGTACCCCCCTATGAAAAACTGTTTTTT. The encoded protein is CASSVPPYEKLFF.